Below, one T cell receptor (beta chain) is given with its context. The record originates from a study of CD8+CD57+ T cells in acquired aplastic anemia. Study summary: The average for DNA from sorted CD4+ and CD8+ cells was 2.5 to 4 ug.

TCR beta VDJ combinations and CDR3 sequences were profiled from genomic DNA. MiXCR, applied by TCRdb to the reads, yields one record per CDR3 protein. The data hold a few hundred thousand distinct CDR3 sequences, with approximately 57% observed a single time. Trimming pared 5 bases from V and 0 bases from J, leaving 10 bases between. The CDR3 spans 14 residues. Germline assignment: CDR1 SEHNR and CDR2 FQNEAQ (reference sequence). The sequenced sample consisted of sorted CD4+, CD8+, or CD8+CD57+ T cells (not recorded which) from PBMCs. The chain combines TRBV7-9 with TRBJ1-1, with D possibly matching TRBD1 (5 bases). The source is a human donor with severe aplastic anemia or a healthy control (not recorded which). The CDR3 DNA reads TGTGCCAGCAGCCATGGACACTTGAACACTGAAGCTTTCTTT. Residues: CASSHGHLNTEAFF. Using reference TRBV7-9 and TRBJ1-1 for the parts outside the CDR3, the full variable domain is DTGVSQNPRHKITKRGQNVTFRCDPISEHNRLYWYRQTLGQGPEFLTYFQNEAQLEKSRLLSDRFSAERPKGSFSTLEIQRTEQGDSAMYLCASSHGHLNTEAFFGQGTRLTVV.